Listed here are 20 T cell receptor beta chains from one sample, sequenced in a study of T-cell reconstitution after alpha-beta-depleted transplantation in children. Unique molecular identifiers featured in how the TCRbeta library was prepared. Via MiXCR, TCRdb re-called the PCR reads, giving one row per CDR3 protein. The sample carries some 250,000 distinct CDR3 sequences, around 11% recorded once. This specimen consisted of PBMCs from the stem cell graft donor, obtained from the stem cell graft. The receptors stem from a human donor who donated a stem cell graft to a child with acute lymphoblastic leukemia.

The sample holds many counts of this clonotype. This sequence joins TRBV7-9 and TRBJ1-6; D ambiguous. The V and J ends lost 4 bases and 7 bases respectively, with 11 bases between them. Germline CDR1 and CDR2: SEHNR and FQNEAQ (reference sequence). This CDR3 comprises 14 residues. CDR3 bases: TGTGCCAGCAGCTCCCTAACAGCCAATTCACCCCTCCACTTT. It translates to CASSSLTANSPLHF.

This clonotype has at least ten counts. The chain employs TRBV29-1 and TRBJ2-1; 7 bases align to TRBD1. Germline V lookup: CDR1 SQVTM, CDR2 ANQGSEA. The V and J ends lost 0 bases and 9 bases, in that order; junction bases with no gene match: 17. There are 17 residues in the CDR3. The CDR3 region has the DNA TGCAGCGTTGAAGATCTTGAGGAACAGGGGACCTACGGTGAGCAGTTCTTC. It encodes CSVEDLEEQGTYGEQFF.

The sample holds many counts of this clonotype. The rearrangement uses TRBV9 and TRBJ1-2; D is possibly TRBD1 (5 bases). The CDR3 runs 11 residues. Germline V gene lookup returns CDR1 SGDLS and CDR2 YYNGEE. Trimming cost V 6 bases and J 5 bases, with 8 bases left between them. In DNA form, the CDR3 reads TGTGCCAGCATGAGGGGATATGGCTACACCTTC. It yields the protein CASMRGYGYTF. The whole variable domain, filled in from reference TRBV9 and TRBJ1-2, reads DSGVTQTPKHLITATGQRVTLRCSPRSGDLSVYWYQQSLDQGLQFLIQYYNGEERAKGNILERFSAQQFPDLHSELNLSSLELGDSALYFCASMRGYGYTFGSGTRLTVV.

Many counts were recorded for this clonotype. The V and J genes are TRBV9 and TRBJ2-7, with 8 bases fitting TRBD1. CDR1 and CDR2 from the germline V gene are SGDLS and YYNGEE. This CDR3 is 15 amino acids long. The trim removed 3 bases at V and 6 bases at J, leaving 11 bases unmatched. The CDR3 DNA reads TGTGCCAGCAGCGCCGGCGCAGGGGGCGAGGCCGAGCAGTACTTC. Translated: CASSAGAGGEAEQYF.

At least ten counts were recorded for this clonotype. The J gene is TRBJ2-3, the V gene TRBV9; D is ambiguous. The V and J ends lost 2 bases and 2 bases respectively, with 6 bases between them. Germline CDR1 and CDR2: SGDLS and YYNGEE. There are 13 residues in the CDR3. The CDR3 DNA reads TGTGCCAGCAGCGTTCTCTACACAGATACGCAGTATTTT. It codes for CASSVLYTDTQYF.

In this sample, this clonotype turned up many times. The chain employs TRBV12-3 or TRBV12-4 and TRBJ1-6, with D unresolved. Trimming cost V 4 bases and J 5 bases, with 9 bases left between them. The CDR3 runs to 14 residues. The CDR3 nucleotides are TGTGCCAGCAGTTCTTCTCGGGATAATTCACCCCTCCACTTT. The encoded protein is CASSSSRDNSPLHF.

This clonotype occurred many times. The chain carries TRBV27 and TRBJ1-3; D not certain. V was trimmed by 2 bases and J by 1 base, leaving 12 bases between them. The CDR3 sequence is 16 residues long. Germline lookup yields CDR1 MNHEY and CDR2 SMNVEV (reference sequence). The CDR3 nucleotides read TGTGCCAGCAGTTTAGGGTATAGGGATTCTGGAAACACCATATATTTT. Translation gives CASSLGYRDSGNTIYF.

In this sample, this clonotype turned up many times. The genes are TRBV12-3 or TRBV12-4 and TRBJ2-1; TRBD1 might be the D (6 bases). Trimming took 8 bases from V and 0 from J, leaving 14 bases between them. CDR3 length equals 15 residues. The CDR3 DNA reads as TGTGCCAGCGACGAAGGGGGTAACTCCTACAATGAGCAGTTCTTC. Translated: CASDEGGNSYNEQFF.

The sample holds many counts of this clonotype. This sequence joins TRBV7-2 and TRBJ2-2; perhaps TRBD1 as D (5 bases). The CDR3 is 15 amino acids. V was pared by 5 bases and J by 5 bases, with 15 bases between. Looked up from germline, CDR1 is SGHTA and CDR2 is FQGNSA. CDR3 nucleotides: TGTGCCAGCAGCCCTGACAGTCTACGGACCGGGGAGCTGTTTTTT. It yields the protein CASSPDSLRTGELFF.

There are many counts of this clonotype. The V call is TRBV12-3 or TRBV12-4, the J call TRBJ1-6; D uncertain. V lost 7 bases to trimming and J lost 3 bases, with 10 bases between them. CDR3 length: 14 amino acids. The DNA of the CDR3 is TGTGCCAGCACCGACCTAGGCTATAATTCACCCCTCCACTTT. It yields the protein CASTDLGYNSPLHF.

This clonotype was seen repeatedly, ten times or more. J is TRBJ2-1 and V is TRBV4-3, with D perhaps given as TRBD1 or TRBD2 (5 bases each). The V gene's germline CDR1 is LGHNA and CDR2 YSLEER. This CDR3 spans 13 amino acids. Between the trimmed V and J ends, which lost 3 bases and 6 bases, there was a span of 9 bases. The chain's CDR3 is CASSHRDGNEQFF. CDR3 nucleotide sequence: TGCGCCAGCAGCCATCGGGACGGCAATGAGCAGTTCTTC.

This clonotype was seen ten or more times. V and J are TRBV4-3 and TRBJ2-3; 8 bases are a match to TRBD1. CDR1 LGHNA and CDR2 YSLEER come from the germline V gene. Trimming at V came to 0 bases and at J to 7 bases, leaving 3 bases not matched to a gene. The CDR3 totals 14 residues. The CDR3 loop is CASSQEDRDHTQYF. In DNA form, the CDR3 reads TGCGCCAGCAGCCAAGAGGACAGGGATCATACGCAGTATTTT.

The table lists this clonotype with many counts. The rearrangement links TRBV10-3 to TRBJ2-1; 10 bases are shared with TRBD2. There are 13 residues in the CDR3. Germline V gives CDR1 ENHRY, CDR2 SYGVKD. J gave up 9 bases and V 4 bases, and 3 bases lay outside the gene matches. The CDR3, as DNA: TGTGCCATCAGTGGGACTAGCGGCCCTGAGCAGTTCTTC. It translates to CAISGTSGPEQFF.

There are many counts of this clonotype. This rearrangement joins TRBV29-1 to TRBJ2-3; possible D gene TRBD1, 5 bases. Germline loops: CDR1 SQVTM, CDR2 ANQGSEA. The V gene lost 1 base and the J gene lost 6 bases, with 14 bases spanning the gap. The CDR3 runs to 14 residues. The CDR3 DNA reads as TGCAGCGTTGAAGGGTTGGCAGGGATGGATACGCAGTATTTT. This codes for CSVEGLAGMDTQYF.

This clonotype was observed many times. The chain is built from TRBV7-9 and TRBJ2-5; 13 bases map to TRBD2. Germline CDR1 reads SEHNR; CDR2 reads FQNEAQ (reference sequence). The CDR3 runs 15 residues. V was pared by 6 bases and J by 5 bases, with 6 bases of the junction left unmatched. The CDR3 reads CASRRTSGRTETQYF. The CDR3 DNA reads as TGTGCCAGCAGACGGACTAGCGGGAGAACGGAGACCCAGTACTTC.

This clonotype has a count of ten or more. The CDR3 nucleotides are TGTGCCAGCACCTCCGGAACTGGGGCCAACGTCCTGACTTTC. Encoded protein: CASTSGTGANVLTF. V is TRBV5-5 and J is TRBJ2-6; no firm D call. The CDR3 covers 14 residues. Germline loops: CDR1 SGHKS, CDR2 YYEKEE (reference sequence). Trimming removed 6 bases from V and 2 bases from J, with 9 bases in between.

This clonotype has ten or more counts. The chain recombines TRBV5-1 with TRBJ2-5, with 10 positions matching TRBD1. The CDR3 contains 15 residues. Losses at the gene ends were 2 bases for V and 4 bases for J; bases not matched to a gene: 5. The germline V gene has CDR1 SGHRS and CDR2 YFSETQ. The CDR3 DNA reads as TGCGCCAGCAGCTTAGACGGGACAGGGGTAGAGACCCAGTACTTC. Translated: CASSLDGTGVETQYF.

This clonotype was picked up many times. This sequence joins TRBV20-1 and TRBJ1-5; 8 nucleotides agree with TRBD1. The V segment lost 2 bases and the J segment 3 bases; nucleotides outside the gene matches: 0. The CDR3 totals 13 residues. Germline V gene sequence: CDR1 DFQATT, CDR2 SNEGSKA (reference sequence). As DNA, the CDR3 is TGCAGTGCTAGACAGGGGGCCAATCAGCCCCAGCATTTT. Its protein is CSARQGANQPQHF.

This clonotype appeared many times. V and J are TRBV29-1 and TRBJ2-1, with D unresolved. Germline V gene sequence: CDR1 SQVTM, CDR2 ANQGSEA. The V and J ends lost 4 bases and 6 bases respectively, with 10 bases between them. This CDR3 has 12 amino acids. CDR3 region: CSVGRAGNEQFF. CDR3 in DNA: TGCAGCGTTGGAAGAGCTGGCAATGAGCAGTTCTTC.

This clonotype was seen many times. The chain couples TRBV20-1 to TRBJ2-7, with TRBD2 matching over 10 bases. CDR3 length equals 15 residues. After removal of 6 bases from V and 2 bases from J, the junction contained 10 bases not matched to a gene. Germline loops: CDR1 DFQATT, CDR2 SNEGSKA (reference sequence). The DNA for the CDR3 is TGCAGTGCATACTCTCCTAGCGGGAGTGCCTACGAGCAGTACTTC. Protein sequence: CSAYSPSGSAYEQYF.